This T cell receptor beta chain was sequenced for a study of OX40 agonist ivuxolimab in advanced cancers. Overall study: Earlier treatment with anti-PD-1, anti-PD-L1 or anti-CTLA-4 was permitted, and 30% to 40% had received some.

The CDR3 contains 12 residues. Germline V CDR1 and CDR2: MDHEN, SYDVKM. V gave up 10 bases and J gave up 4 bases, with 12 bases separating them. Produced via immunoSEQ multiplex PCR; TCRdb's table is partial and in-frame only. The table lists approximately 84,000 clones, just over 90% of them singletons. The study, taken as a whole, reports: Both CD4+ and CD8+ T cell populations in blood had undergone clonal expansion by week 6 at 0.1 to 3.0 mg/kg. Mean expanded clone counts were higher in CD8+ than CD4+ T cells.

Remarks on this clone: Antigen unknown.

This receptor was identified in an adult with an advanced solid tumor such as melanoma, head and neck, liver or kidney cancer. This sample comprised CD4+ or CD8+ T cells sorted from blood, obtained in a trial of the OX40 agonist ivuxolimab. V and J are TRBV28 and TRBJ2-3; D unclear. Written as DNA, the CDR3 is TGTGCCACCCGGAGCGTCCCAGATACGCAGTATTTT. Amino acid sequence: CATRSVPDTQYF. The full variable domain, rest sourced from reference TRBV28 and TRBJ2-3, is DVKVTQSSRYLVKRTGEKVFLECVQDMDHENMFWYRQDPGLGLRLIYFSYDVKMKEKGDIPEGYSVSREKKERFSLILESASTNQTSMYLCATRSVPDTQYFGPGTRLTVL.